This T cell receptor beta chain was documented in a study of T-cell memory formation after mild COVID-19. Study overall: TCR clustering was largely donor specific.

This clonotype was seen only a few times. Germline V gene data show CDR1 as SGHRS and CDR2 as YFSETQ. Trimming shortened V by 4 bases and J by 0 bases, and 10 bases separated the two germline ends. This CDR3 has 15 residues. TCRdb processed the 5' RACE reads anew with MiXCR; each CDR3 protein has one entry. The sample lists 250,000 or so distinct CDR3 sequences; under 20% were seen once. The chain uses TRBV5-1 and TRBJ2-2, with D possibly TRBD1 on 5 matching bases. This TCR came from a man aged 18-30 years who had mild COVID-19 (a few samples of this study predate the infection). Cell type and time point are not known. The sample comprised PBMCs or a T cell subset sorted from them (not recorded which). The CDR3 region has the DNA TGCGCCAGCAGCGACAGAACACCGAACACCGGGGAGCTGTTTTTT. The encoded protein is CASSDRTPNTGELFF.